The clone carrying this T cell receptor (beta chain) has just a few counts. Its antigen remains unidentified. The data were obtained in a study of T cell repertoires in cytomegalovirus infection. On the study more broadly: Recently identified HLA-C-restricted and well-studied HLA-B-restricted CMV epitopes were used. Matching HLA type and CMV infection were both indicated by public TCR beta signatures.

CDR1 is SGHTA, CDR2 FQGNSA, per germline. Trimming shortened V by 5 bases and J by 3 bases, and 13 bases separated the two germline ends. This CDR3 has 14 amino acids. Notes on the study in general: Based on cumulative public TCR beta family frequency, carriers of CMV plus the relevant HLA were identified.

TCRdb re-derived calls from the reads in MiXCR, one entry per CDR3 protein. The sample has fewer than 1,000,000 distinct CDR3 sequences; 25% to 40% are singletons. This TCR was recovered from a human donor in good health (CMV status not recorded). Some clones in this sample may be carry-over from other donors' samples. The rearrangement links TRBV7-2 to TRBJ2-5; D tentatively reads TRBD1 or TRBD2 (5 bases each). Specimen: cultured CD8+ T cells from PBMCs, collected from culture after CMV antigen stimulation. The CDR3 nucleotides read TGTGCCAGCAGCCGCCTGTTGGGGGAAGAGACCCAGTACTTC. It codes for CASSRLLGEETQYF.